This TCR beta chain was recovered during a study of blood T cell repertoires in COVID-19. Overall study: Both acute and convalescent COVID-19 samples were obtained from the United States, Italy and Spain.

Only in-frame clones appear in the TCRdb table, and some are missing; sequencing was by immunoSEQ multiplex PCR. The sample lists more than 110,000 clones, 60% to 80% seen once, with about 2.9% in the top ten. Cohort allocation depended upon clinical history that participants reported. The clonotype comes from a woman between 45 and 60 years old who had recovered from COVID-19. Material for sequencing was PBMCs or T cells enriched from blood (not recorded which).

The chain's CDR3 is CAISEGGRSNTEAFF. Here the CDR3 DNA reads TGTGCCATCAGTGAAGGGGGCAGATCGAACACTGAAGCTTTCTTT. The chain uses TRBV10-3 and TRBJ1-1, with TRBD1 matching 7 bases. Germline V CDR1 and CDR2: ENHRY, SYGVKD. The CDR3 totals 15 residues. Unmatched junction bases numbered 5, after V lost 3 bases and J lost 1 base.